The 4 T cell receptor beta chains below all came from one sample that was sequenced in a study of CXCR3-negative and CXCR3-positive naive CD8 T cells. Study results and caveats: A higher hydrophobicity marked the TRB CDR3s of CXCR3-positive naive cells versus CXCR3-negative naive cells.

TRB cDNA was prepared as libraries by UMI-labeled 5' RACE. TCRdb reprocessed the 5' RACE reads and keeps a single row for each CDR3 protein, giving no DNA. Its listing shows about 150,000 distinct CDR3 sequences. Their antigen targets remain unknown. Sequencing was done on a sample of naive CXCR3+ CD8+ T cells from blood. As to subset: CD45RO-CCR7+CD27+CD95- naive CD8+ T cells expressing CXCR3 (TNR3+). These TCRs come from a human donor in good health. Some clones in this sample may be carry-over from other donors' samples.

The V gene is TRBV5-8, the J gene TRBJ2-1; the D gene TCRdb calls, TRBD2, cannot be checked with no DNA. Germline values: CDR1 SGHTS, CDR2 YDEGEE. The CDR3 is 18 residues long. The CDR3 loop reads CASSPGTSGFSSYNEQFF.

The rearrangement joins TRBV9 to TRBJ2-5. This CDR3 is built from 15 residues. Germline CDR1 and CDR2: SGDLS and YYNGEE. The CDR3 loop is CASSVEADFRETQYF. Drawing the rest from reference TRBV9 and TRBJ2-5, the complete variable domain is DSGVTQTPKHLITATGQRVTLRCSPRSGDLSVYWYQQSLDQGLQFLIQYYNGEERAKGNILERFSAQQFPDLHSELNLSSLELGDSALYFCASSVEADFRETQYFGPGTRLLVL.

The V and J genes are TRBV12-3 or TRBV12-4 and TRBJ2-7; no DNA is available, so the TRBD1 call from TCRdb remains unchecked. The CDR3 is 14 residues long. The CDR3 spells CASSFPLRSYEQYF.

The chain's CDR3 is CASSQFTGGSLPRYGYTF. The genes are TRBV7-9 and TRBJ1-2; without DNA, the TCRdb call of TRBD1 cannot be checked. This CDR3 is built from 18 residues. CDR1 and CDR2 (germline): SEHNR, FQNEAQ (reference sequence).